Below, 16 T cell receptor beta chains from the same sample are listed, as sequenced in a study of shared clonotypes between healthy human individuals. CD8 cells classed as naive were CD45RO-negative and positively selected for CCR7, excluding terminally differentiated effector memory CD45RA+ cells. The data were produced by immunoSEQ multiplex PCR, yet TCRdb's version contains in-frame clones alone and is incomplete. The top ten hold about 1.1% of the sample, which has just over 2,000,000 clones, approximately 94% seen once. Sequencing was performed on naive CD8+ T cells sorted from blood. These receptors were taken from a man aged 18 to 29 in good health.

V and J are TRBV6-8 and TRBJ2-6; D remains unclear. Germline V gene data show CDR1 as MNHGY and CDR2 as SAAAGT. V was trimmed by 6 bases and J by 2 bases, leaving 5 bases between them. The CDR3 covers 13 residues. CDR3 sequence reads: CASRGPGANVLTF. CDR3 coding DNA: TGTGCCAGCAGAGGGCCTGGGGCCAACGTCCTGACTTTC.

The chain joins TRBV4-3 to TRBJ2-1, with D perhaps TRBD2 (5 bases). CDR3 length: 14 amino acids. Trimming shortened V by 4 bases and J by 7 bases, and 14 bases separated the two germline ends. Germline V CDR1 and CDR2: LGHNA, YSLEER. CDR3 sequence (DNA): TGCGCCAGCAGCCTCCTGACCGGGAAGAATGAGCAGTTCTTC. It is translated as CASSLLTGKNEQFF.

The chain has TRBV6-6 and TRBJ2-3; 14 bases match TRBD2. V was pared by 7 bases and J by 6 bases, with 6 bases of the junction left unmatched. The CDR3 loop spans 15 amino acids. From germline, CDR1 is MNHNY and CDR2 SVGAGI (reference sequence). This CDR3 reads CASIVGLAGVDTQYF. CDR3 coding DNA: TGTGCCAGCATCGTGGGACTAGCGGGAGTCGATACGCAGTATTTT.

The chain joins TRBV6-1 to TRBJ2-6; tentative D call: TRBD1 (5 bases). The CDR3 length is 16 residues. The V and J ends lost 4 bases and 0 bases respectively, with 10 bases between them. The germline CDR1 and CDR2 sequences are MNHNS and SASEGT. The CDR3 reads CASSATGYSGANVLTF. The CDR3 region has the DNA TGTGCCAGCAGTGCAACAGGTTACTCTGGGGCCAACGTCCTGACTTTC.

The chain has TRBV5-1 and TRBJ2-1; TRBD1 matches at 8 bases. V trimming: 0 bases; J trimming: 0 bases; junction bases outside the gene matches: 8. Germline V gives CDR1 SGHRS, CDR2 YFSETQ. The CDR3 runs 18 residues. CDR3 nucleotide sequence: TGCGCCAGCAGCTTGGGACAGGGGCCGCTCTCCTCCTACAATGAGCAGTTCTTC. The encoded protein is CASSLGQGPLSSYNEQFF.

The J gene is TRBJ1-3, the V gene TRBV5-4; D unclear. The CDR3 loop spans 15 amino acids. Looked up from germline, CDR1 is SGHNT and CDR2 is YYREEE (reference sequence). The V gene lost 0 bases and the J gene lost 0 bases, with 7 bases spanning the gap. Written as DNA, the CDR3 is TGTGCCAGCAGCTTGGATCTAGACTCTGGAAACACCATATATTTT. Its translation: CASSLDLDSGNTIYF.

On this clone itself: The sample carries other DNA sequences with the same CDR3. The V and J genes are TRBV4-1 and TRBJ1-1, with D perhaps TRBD1 (6 bases). Germline V lookup: CDR1 MGHRA, CDR2 YSYEKL. Between the trimmed V and J ends, which lost 0 bases and 0 bases, there was a span of 11 bases. CDR3 length: 16 residues. In nucleotides, the CDR3 is TGCGCCAGCAGCCAAGAAGGGGGACGGATGAACACTGAAGCTTTCTTT. Translating it yields CASSQEGGRMNTEAFF.

This chain connects TRBV14 to TRBJ2-7; 8 bases are shared with TRBD1. From germline, CDR1 is SGHDN and CDR2 FVKESK. J was trimmed by 3 bases and V by 2 bases; bases with no gene match: 6. This CDR3 has 15 residues. The DNA for the CDR3 is TGTGCCAGCAGCCAACGGACAGGGTCCCACTACGAGCAGTACTTC. This encodes CASSQRTGSHYEQYF. The full variable domain, with the rest looked up from reference TRBV14 and TRBJ2-7, is EAGVTQFPSHSVIEKGQTVTLRCDPISGHDNLYWYRRVMGKEIKFLLHFVKESKQDESGMPNNRFLAERTGGTYSTLKVQPAELEDSGVYFCASSQRTGSHYEQYFGPGTRLTVT.

The chain recombines TRBV4-3 with TRBJ2-1; D ambiguous. Germline assignment: CDR1 LGHNA and CDR2 YSLEER. CDR3 length: 13 amino acids. The germline V and J ends were trimmed by 3 bases and 7 bases, with 10 bases remaining between them. The chain's CDR3 is CASSHAGNNEQFF. Written as DNA, the CDR3 is TGCGCCAGCAGCCACGCCGGTAATAATGAGCAGTTCTTC.

The chain recombines TRBV6-4 with TRBJ2-1; D is perhaps TRBD2 (6 bases). Germline values: CDR1 MRHNA, CDR2 SNTAGT. V shed 2 bases and J shed 7 bases, with 12 bases lying between them. The CDR3 length is 14 residues. The DNA of the CDR3 is TGTGCCAGCAGTGACGGGAGGACCAGGAATGAGCAGTTCTTC. Its translation is CASSDGRTRNEQFF.

CDR3 region: CASSFSEGTGELFF. The CDR3 DNA is TGTGCCAGCAGCTTTTCCGAGGGGACCGGGGAGCTGTTTTTT. The gene calls are TRBV5-4 and TRBJ2-2; D tentatively fits TRBD1 or TRBD2 (5 bases each). This CDR3 has 14 amino acids. The germline V gene has CDR1 SGHNT and CDR2 YYREEE (reference sequence). V lost 2 bases and J 5 bases, leaving 10 bases between the germline ends.

This clone was counted once. The chain has TRBV4-1 and TRBJ1-2; TRBD1 might be the D (5 bases). This CDR3 has 16 amino acids. Germline V gene sequence: CDR1 MGHRA, CDR2 YSYEKL. V lost 1 base and J lost 6, with 18 bases in between. CDR3 protein: CASSQVTGGGGNGYTF. Here the CDR3 DNA reads TGCGCCAGCAGCCAAGTCACGGGGGGAGGTGGCAATGGCTACACCTTC.

The V call is TRBV27, the J call TRBJ2-1; D unresolved. This CDR3 comprises 13 residues. Per germline, CDR1 MNHEY and CDR2 SMNVEV (reference sequence). Trimming cost V 3 bases and J 5 bases, with 8 bases left between them. This CDR3 is CASSFMWDNEQFF. The DNA of the CDR3 is TGTGCCAGCAGTTTTATGTGGGACAATGAGCAGTTCTTC.

V and J are TRBV7-2 and TRBJ1-3; TRBD1 matches at 7 bases. J lost 2 bases, V lost 5 bases, and 9 bases had no gene match. This CDR3 has 16 amino acids. The germline gives CDR1 SGHTA, CDR2 FQGNSA. The CDR3 sequence is CASSRQGGTTGNTIYF. For the CDR3, the DNA is TGTGCCAGCAGCCGACAGGGTGGGACGACTGGAAACACCATATATTTT.

The chain carries TRBV19 and TRBJ2-1, with TRBD2 matching over 8 bases. V gave up 3 bases and J gave up 6 bases; unmatched junction bases: 7. The CDR3 length is 15 residues. CDR1 is LNHDA, CDR2 SQIVND, per germline (reference sequence). CDR3: CASSIVAGRLNEQFF. For the CDR3, the DNA is TGTGCCAGTAGTATTGTAGCGGGGCGACTCAATGAGCAGTTCTTC.

The J gene is TRBJ2-1, the V gene TRBV5-6; 10 bases map to TRBD2. V dropped 2 bases and J dropped 2; count of bases not matched to a gene: 1. Germline assignment: CDR1 SGHDT and CDR2 YYEEEE. The CDR3 totals 15 residues. CDR3 sequence: CASSFLAGAYNEQFF. The CDR3 DNA reads as TGTGCCAGCAGCTTTCTAGCGGGGGCCTACAATGAGCAGTTCTTC.